This T cell receptor (beta chain) was sequenced in a study of blood T cell repertoires in COVID-19. Overall study: The analysed material was cDNA or gDNA that came from T cells, B-cell-depleted T cells, or PBMCs.

The CDR3 extends over 15 amino acids. The V end lost 6 bases, the J end lost 5 bases, and 19 bases lay between the germline ends. Germline CDR1 SGHTA, CDR2 FQGNSA. Study processing details: Reference gene primer amplification yielded estimated nucleated cell counts. Method: immunoSEQ multiplex PCR; TCRdb's copy keeps in-frame clones and lacks some. V and J calls and clone size are given by that table; D and trimming were obtained from the DNA. The sample holds about 390,000 clones, approximately 87% seen once. In assigning cohorts, the study relied on participant-reported clinical history. What the recovered Cohort 3 donors had was two negative PCRs, clearance, or symptom resolution.

The sample consisted of PBMCs or T cells enriched from blood (not recorded which). The clonotype originates from a woman between 50 and 59 years old who had recovered from COVID-19. The chain joins TRBV7-2 to TRBJ1-1, with a tentative D call TRBD1 (6 bases). CDR3 DNA sequence: TGTGCCAGCAGACAATCTGGGGGCTCGCGAACTGAAGCTTTCTTT. Residues: CASRQSGGSRTEAFF.